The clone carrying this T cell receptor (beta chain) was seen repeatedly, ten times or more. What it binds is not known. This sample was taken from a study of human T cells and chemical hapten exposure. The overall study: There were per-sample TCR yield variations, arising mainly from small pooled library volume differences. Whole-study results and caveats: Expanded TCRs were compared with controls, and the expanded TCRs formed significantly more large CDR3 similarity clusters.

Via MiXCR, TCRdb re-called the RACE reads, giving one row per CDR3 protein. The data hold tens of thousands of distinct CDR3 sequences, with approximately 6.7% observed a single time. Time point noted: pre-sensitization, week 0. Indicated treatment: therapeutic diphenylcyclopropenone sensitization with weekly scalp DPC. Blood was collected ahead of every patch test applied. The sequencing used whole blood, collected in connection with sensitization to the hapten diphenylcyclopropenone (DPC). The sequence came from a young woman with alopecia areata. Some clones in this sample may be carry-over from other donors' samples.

The CDR3 bases are TGTGCCATCAGGGACGACAGGGCTGGAAACACCATATATTTT. Its translation: CAIRDDRAGNTIYF. The chain uses TRBV10-3 and TRBJ1-3, with 7 positions matching TRBD1. Looked up from germline, CDR1 is ENHRY and CDR2 is SYGVKD. This CDR3 contains 14 residues. Trimming removed 6 bases from V and 2 bases from J; junction bases left unmatched: 4.